This record concerns one TCR beta chain sequence. The antigen remains unidentified. A read error may explain this, as a much larger clone is one base away. This specimen belongs to a study of blood T cells in healthy people across ages. The study, taken as a whole, reports: A strong correlation between TCR beta diversity and naive T cell percentage was seen.

Per the germline V gene, CDR1 is SGHVS and CDR2 is FNYEAQ. The CDR3 length is 15 residues. Trimming took off 2 bases at V and 4 bases at J, with 15 bases between the two ends. Then a second PCR, running roughly 7 to 12 cycles, was carried out with a sample-barcoded 5' primer and a J-beta primer mix. The authors tagged each cDNA molecule using a template-switch adaptor with 12 random nucleotides. MiXCR, applied by TCRdb to the 5' RACE reads, yields one record per CDR3 protein. Seen here are 850,000 or so distinct CDR3 sequences, around 30% observed once, and the top ten hold roughly a sixth. Sequencing used blood. The chain carries TRBV7-6 and TRBJ2-7, with D maybe TRBD2 (7 bases). This clonotype was sampled from a woman of 80 years or more in good health. The CDR3 region has the DNA TGTGCCAGCAGCTTATGGGGGGGCCAAGGGTACGAGCAGTACTTC. Its translation is CASSLWGGQGYEQYF.